This T cell receptor beta chain stems from a study of T cells in severe cutaneous drug reactions. As for the study in general: Culprit drug assignment used the Naranjo algorithm and the ALDEN algorithm.

The iRepertoire multiplex PCR system with TCR subtype-specific primers built both bulk and single-cell libraries. Reanalyzing the multiplex PCR reads, TCRdb keeps one entry per CDR3 protein, without DNA. The sample table includes thousands of distinct CDR3 sequences. Germline CDR1 reads MNHNS; CDR2 reads SASEGT. The CDR3 totals 14 residues. Carbamazepine had induced Stevens-Johnson syndrome or toxic epidermal necrolysis in the sequenced donors. Specimen: PBMCs. The TCR originated in a human donor with Stevens-Johnson syndrome, a severe cutaneous drug reaction. The chain couples TRBV6-1 to TRBJ2-7; TCRdb lists TRBD2, though no DNA is available to test this call. CDR3: CASSPGLAGAEQYF.